The subject of this entry is one TCR beta chain. Its antigen remains unidentified. The CDR3 end shows no conserved phenylalanine or tryptophan, and so a read error is likely. The template was RNA from unsorted bulk tissue. These data originate in a study of tumor and adjacent non-tumor tissue in lung cancer. Study-wide background: Each sample yielded 3.5 million to 4.5 million productive TCRbeta reads on average.

Study observations and caveats: TCR diversity was significantly greater in tumor than normal lung tissue.

TCRbeta libraries were built with three rounds of nested PCR, modified from ARM-PCR. TCRdb itself ran the multiplex PCR reads through MiXCR, one entry per CDR3 protein. The sample gives 110,000 or so distinct CDR3 sequences, 60% to 80% of which show up once; about 39% is in the top ten. The receptor's source is a woman between 55 and 75 years old with non-small cell lung cancer. Sequenced input: lung tumor tissue.

CDR3 in amino acids: CDSSRAGKETQYL. CDR3 bases: TGTGACAGCAGTCGGGCAGGGAAAGAGACCCAGTACCTC. The rearrangement links TRBV6-1 to TRBJ2-5; a possible D gene is TRBD1 (5 bases). The CDR3 sequence is 13 residues long. The V gene's germline CDR1 is MNHNS and CDR2 SASEGT.